Each of the 6 T cell receptor beta chains below was sequenced from the same sample in a study of response to subunit inactivated influenza vaccine. One entry per CDR3 protein results from TCRdb running MiXCR on the RT-PCR reads. The sample has about 500,000 distinct CDR3 sequences, over 10% seen once. The specimen comprised PBMCs from blood, sampled 35 to 45 days after vaccination. These receptors originate from a man aged 45-60 years who received an inactivated influenza vaccine.

The V and J genes are TRBV28 and TRBJ1-6, with D possibly matching TRBD1 (5 bases). The CDR3 extends over 16 amino acids. Trimming stripped 7 bases from V and 0 bases from J, with 13 bases between. Per the germline V gene, CDR1 is MDHEN and CDR2 is SYDVKM. CDR3 in DNA: TGTGCCAGCATTAAGACAGAGAGCTCCTATAATTCACCCCTCCACTTT. Translation: CASIKTESSYNSPLHF.

This clonotype was picked up a small number of times. CDR3 protein: CASSEFASGGPGETQYF. The CDR3 DNA reads as TGCGCCAGCAGTGAGTTTGCTAGCGGGGGACCTGGCGAGACCCAGTACTTC. This rearrangement joins TRBV10-2 to TRBJ2-5, with TRBD2 matching 10 bases. Germline V gene lookup returns CDR1 WSHSY and CDR2 SAAADI. The CDR3 loop spans 17 amino acids. V lost 1 base and J lost 5; bases outside the gene matches: 10.

The chain couples TRBV7-9 to TRBJ2-5, with D possibly matching TRBD2 (5 bases). The CDR3 covers 13 residues. V was pared by 4 bases and J by 5 bases, with 11 bases between. The germline gives CDR1 SEHNR, CDR2 FQNEAQ (reference sequence). CDR3 sequence: CASSSSSRETQYF. CDR3 sequence (DNA): TGTGCCAGCAGCTCTAGCTCTCGGGAGACCCAGTACTTC.

The rearrangement joins TRBV3-1 to TRBJ2-7, with 9 bases matching TRBD2. This CDR3 contains 14 residues. Trimming cost V 4 bases and J 5 bases; bases outside gene matches: 6. Germline V gene lookup returns CDR1 LGHDT and CDR2 YNNKEL (reference sequence). The CDR3 nucleotides are TGTGCCAGCAGCCCGCTAGCGGGGACTAACGAGCAGTACTTC. This encodes CASSPLAGTNEQYF.

The rearrangement joins TRBV28 to TRBJ2-5; 12 bases map to TRBD2. The CDR3 consists of 16 residues. Unmatched junction bases numbered 3, after V lost 4 bases and J lost 0 bases. CDR1 and CDR2 from the germline V gene are MDHEN and SYDVKM. The DNA of the CDR3 is TGTGCCAGCAGTTGGCTAGCGGGGGGGAACCAAGAGACCCAGTACTTC. It specifies CASSWLAGGNQETQYF.

This clonotype was recorded a few times. The chain carries TRBV7-9 and TRBJ2-5; TRBD1 might be the D (5 bases). The CDR3 runs to 16 residues. Germline V gives CDR1 SEHNR, CDR2 FQNEAQ (reference sequence). Trimming took off 5 bases at V and 1 base at J, with 17 bases between the two ends. The DNA of the CDR3 is TGTGCCAGCAGCCTCTCCCCCGGACACCTCCAAGAGACCCAGTACTTC. Its translation is CASSLSPGHLQETQYF.